Listed below are T cell receptor beta chains from one sample, sequenced in a study of blood T cell repertoires in COVID-19. Generated by immunoSEQ multiplex PCR, the TCRdb table keeps only in-frame clones and is missing some. The repertoire holds approximately 180,000 clones, with about 79% as singletons. Sequenced input: peripheral blood. All receptors come from a woman aged 70-85 years with acute or convalescent COVID-19. The CDR3 runs from the conserved cysteine through the conserved F or W. The order of the fields is D gene, J gene, clone size, V gene, CDR3 DNA, CDR3 protein. D genes are given only for firm matches. The size entry is marked missing in some rows and otherwise reads once, few, many or a size class.

d_call: TRBD2; j_call: TRBJ2-3; clone_size: NA; v_call: TRBV29-1; cdr3_nt: TGCAGCGTTGATCGGTACAGCGGGGGAAGCACAGATACGCAGTATTTT; cdr3_aa: CSVDRYSGGSTDTQYF
d_call: TRBD1; j_call: TRBJ2-7; clone_size: NA; v_call: TRBV24-1; cdr3_nt: TGTGCCACCAGCCCCGGACAGGGGAGCTCCTACGAGCAGTACTTC; cdr3_aa: CATSPGQGSSYEQYF
d_call: TRBD1; j_call: TRBJ1-2; clone_size: NA; v_call: TRBV10-2; cdr3_nt: TGCGCCAGCCATGCCGCCGACAGGGCCTATGGCTACACCTTC; cdr3_aa: CASHAADRAYGYTF
d_call: TRBD2; j_call: TRBJ2-1; clone_size: NA; v_call: TRBV18; cdr3_nt: TGTGCCAGCTCACAGACCCCTCCTAGCGGGAGCAACAACAATGAGCAGTTCTTC; cdr3_aa: CASSQTPPSGSNNNEQFF
d_call: NA; j_call: TRBJ2-1; clone_size: NA; v_call: TRBV21-1; cdr3_nt: TGTGCCAGCAGCAAAGACAGCGGGCATAGGAATGAGCAGTTCTTC; cdr3_aa: CASSKDSGHRNEQFF
d_call: TRBD2; j_call: TRBJ2-2; clone_size: NA; v_call: TRBV3-1/TRBV3-2; cdr3_nt: TGTGCCGTCGCCGGGCGGGAGAATTCGAACACCGGGGAGCTGTTTTTT; cdr3_aa: CAVAGRENSNTGELFF
d_call: TRBD1; j_call: TRBJ1-4; clone_size: NA; v_call: TRBV7-2; cdr3_nt: TGTGCCAGCAGCTTAATGAGACAGGGAAATGAAAAACTGTTTTTT; cdr3_aa: CASSLMRQGNEKLFF
d_call: NA; j_call: TRBJ2-7; clone_size: NA; v_call: TRBV5-1; cdr3_nt: TGCGCCAGCAGCTTGGGGGTACTAGGAACCCACGAGCAGTACTTC; cdr3_aa: CASSLGVLGTHEQYF
d_call: TRBD2; j_call: TRBJ2-5; clone_size: NA; v_call: TRBV30; cdr3_nt: TGTGCCTGGAGCGGGACTAGCGGGCAGACCCAGTACTTC; cdr3_aa: CAWSGTSGQTQYF
d_call: NA; j_call: TRBJ1-4; clone_size: NA; v_call: TRBV28; cdr3_nt: TGTGCCAGCACTTTCCACGGCCAGGGGAACGAAAAACTGTTTTTT; cdr3_aa: CASTFHGQGNEKLFF
d_call: NA; j_call: TRBJ1-1; clone_size: NA; v_call: TRBV29-1; cdr3_nt: TGCAGCGTTCGACAGACCACTGAAGCTTTCTTT; cdr3_aa: CSVRQTTEAFF
d_call: TRBD2; j_call: TRBJ2-7; clone_size: NA; v_call: TRBV5-4; cdr3_nt: TGTGCCAGCAGCCTGGGAGGTAGCGGGAGTGTCGAGCAGTACTTC; cdr3_aa: CASSLGGSGSVEQYF
d_call: TRBD2; j_call: TRBJ2-6; clone_size: once; v_call: TRBV2; cdr3_nt: TGTGCCAGCAGTGACTGGAGGGAGGGATTACTCGCTGGGGCCAACGTCCTGACTTTC; cdr3_aa: CASSDWREGLLAGANVLTF
d_call: TRBD2; j_call: TRBJ2-4; clone_size: NA; v_call: TRBV19; cdr3_nt: TGTGCCAGTAGTAAGGCTGGGGAGGGAAACATTCAGTACTTC; cdr3_aa: CASSKAGEGNIQYF
d_call: TRBD1; j_call: TRBJ2-2; clone_size: NA; v_call: TRBV15; cdr3_nt: TGTGCCACCAGCAGAGTTTGGACAGGGCTCAAGGGCACCGGGGAGCTGTTTTTT; cdr3_aa: CATSRVWTGLKGTGELFF
d_call: NA; j_call: TRBJ2-7; clone_size: NA; v_call: TRBV10-2; cdr3_nt: TGCGCCAGCAGTTCGGGGATCTACGAGCAGTACTTC; cdr3_aa: CASSSGIYEQYF
d_call: NA; j_call: TRBJ1-3; clone_size: NA; v_call: TRBV6-1; cdr3_nt: TGTGCCAGCAGTGAAGCGGCAGGGCCTGGAAACACCATATATTTT; cdr3_aa: CASSEAAGPGNTIYF
d_call: TRBD1; j_call: TRBJ1-3; clone_size: NA; v_call: TRBV6-5; cdr3_nt: TGTGCCAGCACTCACCTCCGGGACAGAGGAAACACCATATATTTT; cdr3_aa: CASTHLRDRGNTIYF
d_call: TRBD1; j_call: TRBJ2-7; clone_size: NA; v_call: TRBV7-2; cdr3_nt: TGTGCCAGCAGCTTGGGACAGGGGGACTCCTACGAGCAGTACTTC; cdr3_aa: CASSLGQGDSYEQYF
d_call: NA; j_call: TRBJ1-4; clone_size: NA; v_call: TRBV2; cdr3_nt: TGTGCCAGCAGTGAGTTACAGCTTAATGAAAAACTGTTTTTT; cdr3_aa: CASSELQLNEKLFF
d_call: TRBD1; j_call: TRBJ2-2; clone_size: once; v_call: TRBV6-4; cdr3_nt: TGTGCCAGCAGTGCACAGGGGAATACCGGGGAGCTGTTTTTT; cdr3_aa: CASSAQGNTGELFF
d_call: NA; j_call: TRBJ2-2; clone_size: NA; v_call: TRBV10-1; cdr3_nt: TGCGCCAGCAGTCCAATAGTCACCGGGGAGCTGTTTTTT; cdr3_aa: CASSPIVTGELFF
d_call: TRBD1; j_call: TRBJ2-7; clone_size: NA; v_call: TRBV5-5; cdr3_nt: TGTGCCAGCAGCCGGGACAGTCCTACCTACGAGCAGTACTTC; cdr3_aa: CASSRDSPTYEQYF
d_call: TRBD2; j_call: TRBJ2-3; clone_size: NA; v_call: TRBV30; cdr3_nt: TGTGCCTGGAGTGGTCCCAGGACTAGCGGGAGGGCCGGTTGGACAGATACGCAGTATTTT; cdr3_aa: CAWSGPRTSGRAGWTDTQYF
d_call: TRBD2; j_call: TRBJ2-2; clone_size: NA; v_call: TRBV5-1; cdr3_nt: TGCGCCAGCAGCTTGGATGCGGGAGGGGCCGGGGAGCTGTTTTTT; cdr3_aa: CASSLDAGGAGELFF
d_call: TRBD2; j_call: TRBJ2-7; clone_size: NA; v_call: TRBV20-1; cdr3_nt: TGCAGTGCTAGTAGCGGGGGGTTCGGGGAGCAGTACTTC; cdr3_aa: CSASSGGFGEQYF
d_call: NA; j_call: TRBJ2-7; clone_size: NA; v_call: TRBV6-1; cdr3_nt: TGTGCCAGCAGTGACCCCTTTGGAGGCCTTTTATCCTACGAGCAGTACTTC; cdr3_aa: CASSDPFGGLLSYEQYF
d_call: TRBD2; j_call: TRBJ2-1; clone_size: NA; v_call: TRBV10-3; cdr3_nt: TGTGCCATCAGCCCGGGACTAGCGTTCTACAATGAGCAGTTCTTC; cdr3_aa: CAISPGLAFYNEQFF
d_call: TRBD1; j_call: TRBJ1-1; clone_size: NA; v_call: TRBV29-1; cdr3_nt: TGCAGCGTTGGAATAGGACAGGGAGGTACTGAAGCTTTCTTT; cdr3_aa: CSVGIGQGGTEAFF
d_call: TRBD2; j_call: TRBJ2-1; clone_size: NA; v_call: TRBV19; cdr3_nt: TGTGCCAGTACGGCGGGAGGGTCCTACAATGAGCAGTTCTTC; cdr3_aa: CASTAGGSYNEQFF
d_call: NA; j_call: TRBJ2-4; clone_size: NA; v_call: TRBV28; cdr3_nt: TGTGCCAGCAGTTTACGAAGTCTAGGCCAAAACATTCAGTACTTC; cdr3_aa: CASSLRSLGQNIQYF
d_call: NA; j_call: TRBJ2-2; clone_size: NA; v_call: TRBV4-2; cdr3_nt: TGTGCCAGCAGCCCGGACAGTAACACCGGGGAGCTGTTTTTT; cdr3_aa: CASSPDSNTGELFF
d_call: NA; j_call: TRBJ2-1; clone_size: NA; v_call: TRBV7-2; cdr3_nt: TGTGCCAGCAGCCCCCAGGCGCGGGCTGGCGATGAGCAGTTCTTC; cdr3_aa: CASSPQARAGDEQFF
d_call: NA; j_call: TRBJ2-7; clone_size: NA; v_call: TRBV5-5; cdr3_nt: TGTGCCAGCAGCTCCGGGGTGGGAAGGACCTACGAGCAGTACTTC; cdr3_aa: CASSSGVGRTYEQYF
d_call: NA; j_call: TRBJ2-7; clone_size: NA; v_call: TRBV5-6; cdr3_nt: TGTGCCAGCAGCTTGGCCCCTACCGATAGCTCCTACGAGCAGTACTTC; cdr3_aa: CASSLAPTDSSYEQYF
d_call: TRBD1; j_call: TRBJ2-1; clone_size: once; v_call: TRBV5-4; cdr3_nt: TGTGCCAGCAGCTCCCTACAGGGGGGATACAATGAGCAGTTCTTC; cdr3_aa: CASSSLQGGYNEQFF
d_call: NA; j_call: TRBJ2-7; clone_size: NA; v_call: TRBV3-1/TRBV3-2; cdr3_nt: TGTGCCAGCAGCCAAGAAATGCGGAGAAGCTCCTACGAGCAGTACTTC; cdr3_aa: CASSQEMRRSSYEQYF
d_call: TRBD1; j_call: TRBJ1-4; clone_size: NA; v_call: TRBV19; cdr3_nt: TGTGCCAGTAGCGACAGGGTTGGGGGGAATGAAAAACTGTTTTTT; cdr3_aa: CASSDRVGGNEKLFF
d_call: NA; j_call: TRBJ1-4; clone_size: once; v_call: TRBV6-6; cdr3_nt: TGTGCCAGCAGTTGGGGGGGTTCTAATGAAAAACTGTTTTTT; cdr3_aa: CASSWGGSNEKLFF
d_call: TRBD1; j_call: TRBJ1-5; clone_size: NA; v_call: TRBV19; cdr3_nt: TGTGCCAGTAGTCGGGAGACAGGGGGCGCGGGTCAGCCCCAGCATTTT; cdr3_aa: CASSRETGGAGQPQHF
d_call: TRBD2; j_call: TRBJ2-7; clone_size: NA; v_call: TRBV2; cdr3_nt: TGTGCCAGCAGTGAAGAGCTACTAGCGGGCCTTTCTAGAGAGCAGTACTTC; cdr3_aa: CASSEELLAGLSREQYF
d_call: NA; j_call: TRBJ1-2; clone_size: NA; v_call: TRBV30; cdr3_nt: TGTGCCTGGAGTAGGACAGACTTCGCCTTC; cdr3_aa: CAWSRTDFAF
d_call: NA; j_call: TRBJ2-1; clone_size: NA; v_call: TRBV24-1; cdr3_nt: TGTGCCACCAGTGCAGGGGTAAAGTACAATGAGCAGTTCTTC; cdr3_aa: CATSAGVKYNEQFF
d_call: TRBD1; j_call: TRBJ1-6; clone_size: NA; v_call: TRBV28; cdr3_nt: TGTGCCAGCAGTGTCAGGGGGCGACCATATAATTCACCCCTCCACTTT; cdr3_aa: CASSVRGRPYNSPLHF
d_call: TRBD1; j_call: TRBJ2-3; clone_size: NA; v_call: TRBV5-1; cdr3_nt: TGCGCCAGCATCGACGACAGGGGAGGCGATACGCAGTATTTT; cdr3_aa: CASIDDRGGDTQYF
d_call: TRBD2; j_call: TRBJ2-6; clone_size: NA; v_call: TRBV11-2; cdr3_nt: TGTGCCAGCAGCTTAAGAGGACTAGCGGGAATTGGGGCCAACGTCCTGACTTTC; cdr3_aa: CASSLRGLAGIGANVLTF
d_call: NA; j_call: TRBJ2-3; clone_size: NA; v_call: TRBV15; cdr3_nt: TGTGCCACCAGCAGAGGCGCGGTTGGTAGCACAGATACGCAGTATTTT; cdr3_aa: CATSRGAVGSTDTQYF
d_call: NA; j_call: TRBJ2-1; clone_size: NA; v_call: TRBV11-3; cdr3_nt: TGTGCCAGCAGCTTAGAGGCTAGCTCTGACAATGAGCAGTTCTTC; cdr3_aa: CASSLEASSDNEQFF
d_call: NA; j_call: TRBJ2-1; clone_size: NA; v_call: TRBV5-4; cdr3_nt: TGTGCCAGCAGCTTGGTGAGTGTGAATGAGCAGTTCTTC; cdr3_aa: CASSLVSVNEQFF
d_call: NA; j_call: TRBJ1-3; clone_size: NA; v_call: TRBV7-8; cdr3_nt: TGTGCCAGCAGCTTAAGCGAGGGCGCATCGGGAAACACCATATATTTT; cdr3_aa: CASSLSEGASGNTIYF